This T cell receptor (beta chain) derives from a study of CD8 T cells in Susac syndrome. RNA in amounts of roughly 0.5 to 1 ug was reverse transcribed with random hexamers. TCRdb analysed the immunoSEQ multiplex PCR reads with MiXCR anew, one entry per CDR3 protein. Of some 200,000 distinct CDR3 sequences listed, approximately 90% are singletons. This clonotype has just a few counts. CD8+ and CD4+ T cells circulating in blood were sequenced for TCR beta. It was negative isolation that provided the CD8+ and CD4+ T cells, whereas TEMRA cells were enriched by FACS. The receptor was derived from a human donor with multiple sclerosis. Sequenced input: CD8+ T cells from PBMCs.

CDR3 region: CASYGSTDTQYF. In DNA form, the CDR3 reads TGCGCCAGCTACGGAAGCACAGATACGCAGTATTTT. The chain has TRBV10-2 and TRBJ2-3; D unclear. This CDR3 spans 12 amino acids. The V and J ends lost 8 bases and 0 bases respectively, with 6 bases between them. CDR1 and CDR2 (germline): WSHSY, SAAADI.